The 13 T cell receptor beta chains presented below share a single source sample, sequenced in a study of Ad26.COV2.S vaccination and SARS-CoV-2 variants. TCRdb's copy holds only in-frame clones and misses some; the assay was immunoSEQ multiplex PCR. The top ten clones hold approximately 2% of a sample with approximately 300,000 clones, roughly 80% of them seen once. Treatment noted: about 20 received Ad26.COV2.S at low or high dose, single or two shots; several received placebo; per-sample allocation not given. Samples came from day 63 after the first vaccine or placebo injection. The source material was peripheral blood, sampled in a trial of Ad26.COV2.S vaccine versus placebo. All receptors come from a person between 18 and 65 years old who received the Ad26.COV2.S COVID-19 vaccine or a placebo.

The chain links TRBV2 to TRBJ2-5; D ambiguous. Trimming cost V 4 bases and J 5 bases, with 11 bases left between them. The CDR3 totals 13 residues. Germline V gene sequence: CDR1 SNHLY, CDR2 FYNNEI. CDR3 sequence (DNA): TGTGCCAGCAGTGGTTGGGGAATGGAGACCCAGTACTTC. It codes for CASSGWGMETQYF.

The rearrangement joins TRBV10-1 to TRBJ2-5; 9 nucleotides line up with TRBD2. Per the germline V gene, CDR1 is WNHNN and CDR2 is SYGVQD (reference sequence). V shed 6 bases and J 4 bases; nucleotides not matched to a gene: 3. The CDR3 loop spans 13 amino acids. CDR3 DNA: TGCGCCAGCAGCATGACTAGCGGAGAGACCCAGTACTTC. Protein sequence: CASSMTSGETQYF.

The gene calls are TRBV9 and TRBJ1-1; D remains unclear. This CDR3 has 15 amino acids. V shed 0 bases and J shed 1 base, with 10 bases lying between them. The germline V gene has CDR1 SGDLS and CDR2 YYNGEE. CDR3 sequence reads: CASSVVGQANTEAFF. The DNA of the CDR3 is TGTGCCAGCAGCGTAGTTGGTCAAGCGAACACTGAAGCTTTCTTT.

CDR3 residues: CASSQETGTGSNQPQHF. The CDR3 bases are TGTGCCAGCAGCCAAGAAACCGGGACAGGGAGCAATCAGCCCCAGCATTTT. The rearrangement joins TRBV14 to TRBJ1-5, with TRBD1 matching 9 bases. This CDR3 has 17 residues. Unmatched junction bases numbered 4, after V lost 0 bases and J lost 1 base. The V gene's germline CDR1 is SGHDN and CDR2 FVKESK.

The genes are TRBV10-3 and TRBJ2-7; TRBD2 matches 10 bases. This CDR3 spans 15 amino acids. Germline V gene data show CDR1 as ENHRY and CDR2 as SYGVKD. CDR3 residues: CGTAPSGGGLYEQYF. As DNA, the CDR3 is TGTGGAACGGCGCCTAGCGGGGGAGGGCTCTACGAGCAGTACTTC.

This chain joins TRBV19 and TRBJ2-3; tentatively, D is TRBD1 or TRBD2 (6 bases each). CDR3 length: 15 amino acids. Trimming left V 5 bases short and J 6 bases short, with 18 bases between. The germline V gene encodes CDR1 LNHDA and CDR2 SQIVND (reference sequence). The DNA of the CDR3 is TGTGCCAGTAGTGCGGACAGTCCGGGACTGGATACGCAGTATTTT. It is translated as CASSADSPGLDTQYF. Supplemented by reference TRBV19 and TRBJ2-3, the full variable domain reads DGGITQSPKYLFRKEGQNVTLSCEQNLNHDAMYWYRQDPGQGLRLIYYSQIVNDFQKGDIAEGYSVSREKKESFPLTVTSAQKNPTAFYLCASSADSPGLDTQYFGPGTRLTVL.

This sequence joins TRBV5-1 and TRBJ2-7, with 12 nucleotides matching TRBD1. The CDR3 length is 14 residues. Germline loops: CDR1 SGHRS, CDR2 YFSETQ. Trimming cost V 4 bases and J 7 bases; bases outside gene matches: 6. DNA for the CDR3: TGCGCCAGCAGCCTGGGACAGGGGGCGCGGGAGCAGTACTTC. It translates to CASSLGQGAREQYF. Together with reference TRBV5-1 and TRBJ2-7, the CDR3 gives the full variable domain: KAGVTQTPRYLIKTRGQQVTLSCSPISGHRSVSWYQQTPGQGLQFLFEYFSETQRNKGNFPGRFSGRQFSNSRSEMNVSTLELGDSALYLCASSLGQGAREQYFGPGTRLTVT.

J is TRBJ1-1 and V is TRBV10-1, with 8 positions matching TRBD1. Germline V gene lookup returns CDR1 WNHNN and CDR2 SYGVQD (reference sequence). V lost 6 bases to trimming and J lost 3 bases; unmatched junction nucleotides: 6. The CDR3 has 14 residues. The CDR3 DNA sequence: TGCGCCAGCAGATCAGGGGGCGAAGACACTGAAGCTTTCTTT. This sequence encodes CASRSGGEDTEAFF.

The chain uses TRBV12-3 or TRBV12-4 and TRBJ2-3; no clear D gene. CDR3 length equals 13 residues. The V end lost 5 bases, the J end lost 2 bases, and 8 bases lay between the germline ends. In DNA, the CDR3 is TGTGCCAGCAGTACCAGACACACAGATACGCAGTATTTT. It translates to CASSTRHTDTQYF.

CDR3 nucleotide sequence: TGTGCCAGCAGCTTATTCCCACGGAACGAGCAGTACTTC. Its translation: CASSLFPRNEQYF. V gene TRBV11-1 combines with J gene TRBJ2-7; D ambiguous. From germline, CDR1 is SGHAT and CDR2 FQDESV (reference sequence). V was clipped by 2 bases and J by 5 bases, with 10 bases between them. CDR3 length equals 13 residues.

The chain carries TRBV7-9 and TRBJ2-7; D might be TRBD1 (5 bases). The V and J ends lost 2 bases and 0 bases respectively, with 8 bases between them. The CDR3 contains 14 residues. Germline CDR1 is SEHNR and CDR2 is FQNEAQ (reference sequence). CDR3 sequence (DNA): TGTGCCAGCAGCTTACTTCAGGGCTCCTACGAGCAGTACTTC. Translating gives CASSLLQGSYEQYF.

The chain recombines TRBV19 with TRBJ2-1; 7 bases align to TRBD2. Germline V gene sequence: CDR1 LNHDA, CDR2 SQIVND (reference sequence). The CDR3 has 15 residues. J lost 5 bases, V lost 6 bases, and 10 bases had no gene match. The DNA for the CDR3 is TGTGCCAGTAGCGGGGGGTCCCCCTCGCACAATGAGCAGTTCTTC. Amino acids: CASSGGSPSHNEQFF. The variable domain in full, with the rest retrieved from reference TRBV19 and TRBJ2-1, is DGGITQSPKYLFRKEGQNVTLSCEQNLNHDAMYWYRQDPGQGLRLIYYSQIVNDFQKGDIAEGYSVSREKKESFPLTVTSAQKNPTAFYLCASSGGSPSHNEQFFGPGTRLTVL.

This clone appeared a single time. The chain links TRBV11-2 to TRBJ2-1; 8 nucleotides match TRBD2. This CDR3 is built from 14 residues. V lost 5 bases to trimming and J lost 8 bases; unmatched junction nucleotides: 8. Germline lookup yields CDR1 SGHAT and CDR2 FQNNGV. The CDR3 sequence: CASSQGLVFDEQFF. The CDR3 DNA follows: TGTGCCAGCAGCCAGGGACTAGTTTTCGATGAGCAGTTCTTC.